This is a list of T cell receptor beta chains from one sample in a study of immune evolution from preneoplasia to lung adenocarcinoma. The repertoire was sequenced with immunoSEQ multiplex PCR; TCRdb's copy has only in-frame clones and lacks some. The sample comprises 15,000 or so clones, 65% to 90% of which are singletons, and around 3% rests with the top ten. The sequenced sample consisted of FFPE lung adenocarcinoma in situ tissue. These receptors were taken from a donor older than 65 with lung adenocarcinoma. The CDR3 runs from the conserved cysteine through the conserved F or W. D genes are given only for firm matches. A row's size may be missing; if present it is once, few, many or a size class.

CDR3 protein: CASRDENIFNYGYTF; CDR3 DNA: TGTGCCAGCAGAGACGAAAACATTTTTAACTATGGCTACACCTTC; clone size: NA; V gene: TRBV28; CDR3 length: 15; D gene: NA; J gene: TRBJ1-2
CDR3 protein: CASSWRTGDEQYF; CDR3 DNA: TGCGCCAGCAGCTGGAGGACAGGAGACGAGCAGTACTTC; clone size: once; V gene: TRBV5-1; CDR3 length: 13; D gene: TRBD1; J gene: TRBJ2-7
CDR3 protein: CASSWGLVREQYF; CDR3 DNA: TGTGCCAGCAGCTGGGGACTAGTGAGAGAGCAGTACTTC; clone size: few; V gene: TRBV7-2; CDR3 length: 13; D gene: TRBD2; J gene: TRBJ2-7
CDR3 protein: CASSQGLGQGRHNEQFF; CDR3 DNA: TGCGCCAGCAGCCAAGGGCTTGGACAGGGGCGGCACAATGAGCAGTTCTTC; clone size: once; V gene: TRBV4-1; CDR3 length: 17; D gene: TRBD1; J gene: TRBJ2-1
CDR3 protein: CASSRKHTYQETQYF; CDR3 DNA: TGCGCCAGCAGCCGGAAACATACGTACCAAGAGACCCAGTACTTC; clone size: NA; V gene: TRBV4-1; CDR3 length: 15; D gene: NA; J gene: TRBJ2-5
CDR3 protein: CASSLDRTDTQYF; CDR3 DNA: TGTGCCAGCAGCTTGGATCGCACAGATACGCAGTATTTT; clone size: NA; V gene: TRBV5-4; CDR3 length: 13; D gene: NA; J gene: TRBJ2-3
CDR3 protein: CAWSVRGNQPQHF; CDR3 DNA: TGTGCCTGGAGTGTACGGGGAAATCAGCCCCAGCATTTT; clone size: NA; V gene: TRBV30; CDR3 length: 13; D gene: NA; J gene: TRBJ1-5
CDR3 protein: CASSLGGVNTEAFF; CDR3 DNA: TGTGCCAGCAGCTTAGGGGGGGTGAACACTGAAGCTTTCTTT; clone size: NA; V gene: TRBV5-4; CDR3 length: 14; D gene: NA; J gene: TRBJ1-1
CDR3 protein: CASSLALFPVGELFF; CDR3 DNA: TGTGCCAGCAGCTTAGCGCTTTTCCCCGTCGGGGAGCTGTTTTTT; clone size: NA; V gene: TRBV7-9; CDR3 length: 15; D gene: NA; J gene: TRBJ2-2
CDR3 protein: CASSLGRGGEKLFF; CDR3 DNA: TGTGCCAGCAGCTTAGGCAGGGGGGGTGAAAAACTGTTTTTT; clone size: NA; V gene: TRBV7-2; CDR3 length: 14; D gene: TRBD1; J gene: TRBJ1-4
CDR3 protein: CASSTGNYGYTF; CDR3 DNA: TGTGCCAGCAGTACAGGGAACTATGGCTACACCTTC; clone size: NA; V gene: TRBV2; CDR3 length: 12; D gene: NA; J gene: TRBJ1-2
CDR3 protein: CASSPPEERGYTF; CDR3 DNA: TGTGCCAGCAGTCCCCCGGAGGAACGGGGCTACACCTTC; clone size: NA; V gene: TRBV28; CDR3 length: 13; D gene: NA; J gene: TRBJ1-2
CDR3 protein: CASSAYEQFF; CDR3 DNA: TGTGCCAGCAGTGCCTATGAGCAGTTCTTC; clone size: NA; V gene: TRBV28; CDR3 length: 10; D gene: NA; J gene: TRBJ2-1
CDR3 protein: CASSQEAGQGKGYTF; CDR3 DNA: TGCGCCAGCAGCCAAGAGGCGGGACAGGGAAAAGGCTACACCTTC; clone size: NA; V gene: TRBV4-3; CDR3 length: 15; D gene: TRBD1; J gene: TRBJ1-2
CDR3 protein: CAWKPMNTEAFF; CDR3 DNA: TGTGCCTGGAAACCAATGAACACTGAAGCTTTCTTT; clone size: NA; V gene: TRBV30; CDR3 length: 12; D gene: NA; J gene: TRBJ1-1
CDR3 protein: CATTNKGSRETQYF; CDR3 DNA: TGTGCCACTACAAACAAGGGGTCGCGGGAGACCCAGTACTTC; clone size: NA; V gene: TRBV10-3; CDR3 length: 14; D gene: NA; J gene: TRBJ2-5
CDR3 protein: CASSFVQSGYTF; CDR3 DNA: TGTGCCAGCAGTTTCGTTCAGTCAGGCTACACCTTC; clone size: NA; V gene: TRBV28; CDR3 length: 12; D gene: NA; J gene: TRBJ1-2
CDR3 protein: CASSQPAGGRWTEAFF; CDR3 DNA: TGTGCCAGCAGCCAACCCGCAGGGGGGCGGTGGACTGAAGCTTTCTTT; clone size: NA; V gene: TRBV4-2; CDR3 length: 16; D gene: TRBD1; J gene: TRBJ1-1
CDR3 protein: CASSQDRSLTDTQYF; CDR3 DNA: TGTGCCAGCTCCCAGGACAGGAGCCTCACAGATACGCAGTATTTT; clone size: NA; V gene: TRBV18; CDR3 length: 15; D gene: TRBD1; J gene: TRBJ2-3
CDR3 protein: CASRRRDRGVQPQHF; CDR3 DNA: TGTGCCAGCAGACGCCGGGACAGGGGTGTTCAGCCCCAGCATTTT; clone size: NA; V gene: TRBV6-5; CDR3 length: 15; D gene: TRBD1; J gene: TRBJ1-5
CDR3 protein: CASSFTGRGGETQYF; CDR3 DNA: TGTGCCAGCAGTTTTACAGGGAGGGGGGGAGAGACCCAGTACTTC; clone size: once; V gene: TRBV27; CDR3 length: 15; D gene: NA; J gene: TRBJ2-5
CDR3 protein: CASSLDRETQYF; CDR3 DNA: TGTGCCAGCAGCTTGGACAGGGAGACCCAGTACTTC; clone size: NA; V gene: TRBV5-4; CDR3 length: 12; D gene: NA; J gene: TRBJ2-5
CDR3 protein: CASSRREYGYTF; CDR3 DNA: TGTGCCAGCAGCCGCCGGGAGTATGGCTACACCTTC; clone size: NA; V gene: TRBV28; CDR3 length: 12; D gene: NA; J gene: TRBJ1-2
CDR3 protein: CSAKAGDTQYF; CDR3 DNA: TGCAGTGCCAAAGCGGGAGATACGCAGTATTTT; clone size: NA; V gene: TRBV20-1; CDR3 length: 11; D gene: NA; J gene: TRBJ2-3